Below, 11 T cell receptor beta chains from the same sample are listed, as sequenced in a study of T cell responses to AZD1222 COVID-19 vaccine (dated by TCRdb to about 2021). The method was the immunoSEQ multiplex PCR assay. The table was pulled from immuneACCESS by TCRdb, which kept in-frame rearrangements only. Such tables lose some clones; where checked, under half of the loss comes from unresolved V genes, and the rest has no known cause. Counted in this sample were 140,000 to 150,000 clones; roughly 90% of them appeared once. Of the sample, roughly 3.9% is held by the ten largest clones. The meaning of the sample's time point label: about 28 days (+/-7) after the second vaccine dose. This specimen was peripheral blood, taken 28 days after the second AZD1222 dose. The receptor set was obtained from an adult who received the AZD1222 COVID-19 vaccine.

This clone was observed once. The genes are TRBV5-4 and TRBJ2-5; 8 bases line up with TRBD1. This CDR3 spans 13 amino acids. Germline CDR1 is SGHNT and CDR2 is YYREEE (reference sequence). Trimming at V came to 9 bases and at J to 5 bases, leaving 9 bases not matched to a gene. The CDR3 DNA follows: TGTGCCACCTCGGGACAGGTAGGGGAGACCCAGTACTTC. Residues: CATSGQVGETQYF.

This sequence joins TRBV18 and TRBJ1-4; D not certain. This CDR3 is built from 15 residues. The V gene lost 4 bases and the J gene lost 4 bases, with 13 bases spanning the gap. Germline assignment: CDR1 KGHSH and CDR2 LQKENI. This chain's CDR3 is CASSQPGPINEKLFF. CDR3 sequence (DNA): TGTGCCAGCTCACAACCGGGCCCCATTAATGAAAAACTGTTTTTT.

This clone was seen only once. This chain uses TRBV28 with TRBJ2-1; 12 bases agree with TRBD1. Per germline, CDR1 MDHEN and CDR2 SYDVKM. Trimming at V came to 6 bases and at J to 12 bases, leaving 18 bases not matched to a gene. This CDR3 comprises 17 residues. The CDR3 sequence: CASSPGTGGSQRLWQFF. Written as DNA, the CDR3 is TGTGCCAGCAGCCCAGGGACAGGGGGCTCACAACGGTTGTGGCAGTTCTTC.

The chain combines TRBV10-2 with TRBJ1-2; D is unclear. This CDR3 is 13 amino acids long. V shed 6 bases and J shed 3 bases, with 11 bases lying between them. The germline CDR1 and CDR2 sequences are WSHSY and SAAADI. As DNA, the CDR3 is TGCGCCAGCAGGGTCAGCAACCACTATGGCTACACCTTC. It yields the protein CASRVSNHYGYTF.

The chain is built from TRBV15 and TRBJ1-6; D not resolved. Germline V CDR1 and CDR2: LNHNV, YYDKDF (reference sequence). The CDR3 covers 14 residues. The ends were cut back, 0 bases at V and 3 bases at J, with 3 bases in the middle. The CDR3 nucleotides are TGTGCCACCAGCAGAGATCACTATAATTCACCCCTCCACTTT. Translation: CATSRDHYNSPLHF.

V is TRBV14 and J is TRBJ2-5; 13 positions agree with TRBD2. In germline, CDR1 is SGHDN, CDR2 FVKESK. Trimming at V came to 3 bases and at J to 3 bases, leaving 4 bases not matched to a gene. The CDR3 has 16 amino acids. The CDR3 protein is CASSHYGLAGEETQYF. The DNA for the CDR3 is TGTGCCAGCAGCCACTACGGACTAGCGGGAGAAGAGACCCAGTACTTC.

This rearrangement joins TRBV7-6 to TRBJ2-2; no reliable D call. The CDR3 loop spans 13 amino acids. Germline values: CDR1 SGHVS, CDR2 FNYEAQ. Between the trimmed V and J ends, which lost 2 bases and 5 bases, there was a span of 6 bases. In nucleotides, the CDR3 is TGTGCCAGCAGCTTAAGGTTAACCGGGGAGCTGTTTTTT. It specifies CASSLRLTGELFF.

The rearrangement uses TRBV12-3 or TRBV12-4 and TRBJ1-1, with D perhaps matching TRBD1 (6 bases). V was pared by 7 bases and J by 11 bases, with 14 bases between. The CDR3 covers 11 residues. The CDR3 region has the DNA TGTGCCAGCACAAACAGGGTCTCGGCTTTCTTT. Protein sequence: CASTNRVSAFF.

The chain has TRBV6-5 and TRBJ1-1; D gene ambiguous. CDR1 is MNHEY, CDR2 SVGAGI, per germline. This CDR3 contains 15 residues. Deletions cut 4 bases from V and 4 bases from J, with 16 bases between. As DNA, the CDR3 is TGTGCCAGCAGTTCCCCGCTAGGGCGCGGCACTGAAGCTTTCTTT. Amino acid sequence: CASSSPLGRGTEAFF.

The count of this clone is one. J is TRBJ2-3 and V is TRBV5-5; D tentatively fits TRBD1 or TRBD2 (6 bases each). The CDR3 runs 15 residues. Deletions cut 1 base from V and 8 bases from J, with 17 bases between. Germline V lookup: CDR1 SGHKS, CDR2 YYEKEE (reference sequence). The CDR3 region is CASSLSGGLGVTQYF. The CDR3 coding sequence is TGTGCCAGCAGCTTGTCCGGGGGCCTGGGGGTTACGCAGTATTTT. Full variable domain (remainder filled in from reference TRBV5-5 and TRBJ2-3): DAGVTQSPTHLIKTRGQQVTLRCSPISGHKSVSWYQQVLGQGPQFIFQYYEKEERGRGNFPDRFSARQFPNYSSELNVNALLLGDSALYLCASSLSGGLGVTQYFGPGTRLTVL.

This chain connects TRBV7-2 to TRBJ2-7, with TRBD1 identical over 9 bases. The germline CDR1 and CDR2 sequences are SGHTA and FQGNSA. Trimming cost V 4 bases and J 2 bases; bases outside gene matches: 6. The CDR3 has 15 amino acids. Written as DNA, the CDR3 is TGTGCCAGCAGCTCAACGGACAGGGGAACCTACGAGCAGTACTTC. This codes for CASSSTDRGTYEQYF.